The rows below give T cell receptor beta chains drawn from one sample of a study of cytomegalovirus exposure and HLA in healthy donors. Profiled with immunoSEQ multiplex PCR; TCRdb holds only in-frame clones, not every one. There are 150,000 to 200,000 clones in the sample; approximately 88% occur only once, and more than 1% lies in the top ten. Source material: PBMCs. These receptors were taken from a boy between 2 and 10 years old in good health and CMV-seronegative. CDR3s include the opening cysteine and the closing phenylalanine or tryptophan. A D gene is named only where the DNA matches it firmly. Part of the rows lack a size; the others show once, few, many or a class for expanded clones.

clone_size,j_call,v_call,d_call,cdr3_aa,cdr3_nt
NA,TRBJ2-7,TRBV7-8,NA,CASSLEQGAYEQYF,TGTGCCAGCAGCTTAGAACAGGGAGCCTACGAGCAGTACTTC
once,TRBJ2-5,TRBV9,TRBD2,CASSVGSSGGSNQETQYF,TGTGCCAGCAGCGTAGGTTCTAGCGGGGGGTCAAATCAAGAGACCCAGTACTTC
NA,TRBJ2-1,TRBV27,TRBD2,CASSLASSGGSYNEQFF,TGTGCCAGCAGTCTAGCCTCTAGCGGGGGCTCCTACAATGAGCAGTTCTTC
few,TRBJ2-6,TRBV19,NA,CASSARQYSGANVLTF,TGTGCCAGTAGTGCCCGACAGTACTCTGGGGCCAACGTCCTGACTTTC
NA,TRBJ2-1,TRBV6-1,NA,CASSATTGTWSYNEQFF,TGTGCCAGCAGTGCCACAACAGGGACGTGGTCCTACAATGAGCAGTTCTTC
NA,TRBJ1-2,TRBV7-8,TRBD1,CASSPHRQGPYGYTF,TGTGCCAGCAGCCCCCACCGACAGGGCCCCTATGGCTACACCTTC
NA,TRBJ2-3,TRBV7-9,NA,CAERLDGSTDTQYF,TGTGCCGAGAGACTAGACGGGTCCACAGATACGCAGTATTTT
NA,TRBJ2-7,TRBV19,TRBD2,CASSDTVAGDYEQYF,TGTGCCAGTAGCGATACGGTAGCGGGAGATTACGAGCAGTACTTC
few,TRBJ2-2,TRBV27,NA,CASSPLTPPPGELFF,TGTGCCAGCAGTCCACTGACACCTCCCCCCGGGGAGCTGTTTTTT
few,TRBJ2-7,TRBV2,NA,CASSGTVPFYEQYF,TGTGCCAGCAGTGGGACAGTGCCGTTTTACGAGCAGTACTTC
NA,TRBJ2-3,TRBV5-1,TRBD2,CASSWGLAGSTNTQYF,TGCGCCAGCAGCTGGGGACTAGCGGGAAGCACAAATACGCAGTATTTT
NA,TRBJ2-4,TRBV19,NA,CASSITGGDIQYF,TGTGCCAGTAGTATCACAGGGGGGGACATTCAGTACTTC
NA,TRBJ1-4,TRBV7-9,NA,CASKGRLDEKLFF,TGTGCCAGCAAGGGGCGGTTGGATGAAAAACTGTTTTTT
NA,TRBJ2-3,TRBV4-3,NA,CASSQGLESPDTQYF,TGCGCCAGCAGCCAGGGACTTGAGTCACCAGATACGCAGTATTTT
NA,TRBJ2-7,TRBV19,NA,CASSIVGGTYEQYF,TGTGCCAGTAGTATAGTAGGGGGAACCTACGAGCAGTACTTC
NA,TRBJ1-2,TRBV30,NA,CACGLRLSGYTF,TGTGCATGCGGACTTCGCTTGTCGGGCTACACCTTC
NA,TRBJ2-3,TRBV5-6,NA,CASSLAPVADTQYF,TGTGCCAGCAGCTTGGCACCGGTAGCAGATACGCAGTATTTT
NA,TRBJ2-7,TRBV28,TRBD2,CASIGTGGTEQYF,TGTGCCAGCATTGGGACCGGGGGGACCGAGCAGTACTTC
NA,TRBJ1-5,TRBV7-8,TRBD1,CASSPLEGARQPQHF,TGTGCCAGCAGCCCACTCGAGGGGGCTCGGCAGCCCCAGCATTTT
few,TRBJ2-3,TRBV9,TRBD1,CASSAQGALTDTQYF,TGTGCCAGCAGCGCACAGGGGGCCCTCACAGATACGCAGTATTTT
NA,TRBJ1-2,TRBV11-2,NA,CASRSLRRGLGGYTF,TGTGCCAGCAGGTCCTTAAGGCGTGGGCTGGGTGGCTACACCTTC
NA,TRBJ2-3,TRBV2,TRBD2,CASNLAGFSSFGTDTQYF,TGTGCCAGCAATCTAGCGGGATTCTCCTCTTTCGGCACAGATACGCAGTATTTT
NA,TRBJ1-5,TRBV5-6,TRBD1,CASSFYKGQEGNQPQHF,TGTGCCAGCAGCTTTTATAAGGGACAGGAGGGCAATCAGCCCCAGCATTTT
NA,TRBJ2-3,TRBV4-1,TRBD2,CASSLQTPSGGADTQYF,TGCGCCAGCAGCCTCCAGACCCCTAGCGGGGGGGCAGATACGCAGTATTTT
NA,TRBJ1-1,TRBV28,TRBD1,CASSPDRGALNTEAFF,TGTGCCAGCAGTCCGGACAGGGGAGCATTGAACACTGAAGCTTTCTTT
NA,TRBJ1-2,TRBV6-6,NA,CASSRDSYGYTF,TGTGCCAGCAGTCGCGACAGCTATGGCTACACCTTC
few,TRBJ1-1,TRBV25-1,TRBD1,CASNRQGSTEAFF,TGTGCCAGCAACAGACAGGGAAGCACTGAAGCTTTCTTT
NA,TRBJ2-1,TRBV5-8,NA,CASSLGLHNEQFF,TGTGCCAGCAGCTTGGGACTGCACAATGAGCAGTTCTTC
NA,TRBJ1-6,TRBV30,NA,CAWSERQRGPLHF,TGTGCCTGGAGTGAGAGACAAAGGGGCCCCCTCCACTTT
few,TRBJ2-1,TRBV7-2,TRBD2,CASSLEGGGYSYNEQFF,TGTGCCAGCAGCTTAGAAGGCGGGGGGTACTCCTACAATGAGCAGTTCTTC
NA,TRBJ1-5,TRBV9,TRBD1,CASSEPGGETRNQPQHF,TGTGCCAGCAGCGAACCAGGGGGCGAAACCAGGAATCAGCCCCAGCATTTT
few,TRBJ1-2,TRBV19,TRBD1,CASNSQGARGYTF,TGTGCCAGTAATTCCCAGGGGGCACGGGGCTACACCTTC
NA,TRBJ2-7,TRBV29-1,NA,CSAKEAETYEQYF,TGCAGCGCCAAAGAGGCGGAAACCTACGAGCAGTACTTC
NA,TRBJ2-1,TRBV7-9,NA,CASSPPRSGLAPNEQFF,TGTGCCAGCAGCCCGCCTCGGAGCGGGCTCGCGCCTAATGAGCAGTTCTTC
NA,TRBJ1-3,TRBV19,NA,CASSILRSGSGGNTIYF,TGTGCCAGTAGTATTCTTCGTTCGGGTTCGGGGGGAAACACCATATATTTT
NA,TRBJ2-7,TRBV30,NA,CAWSPRGAYEQYF,TGTGCCTGGAGCCCTCGGGGTGCCTACGAGCAGTACTTC
NA,TRBJ1-4,TRBV5-8,NA,CASSLIAEKLFF,TGTGCCAGCAGCTTGATAGCCGAAAAACTGTTTTTT